This TCR beta chain was documented in a study of identical twins. Notes on the study in general: Analyses of zero insertions could, in part, be confounded by invariant MAIT and iNKT cells. Conclusions were drawn cross-sectionally by statistical analysis, without following the same donors.

Concerning this clonotype itself: Its antigen is currently unknown.

The donor group consisted entirely of healthy Caucasians. The germline gives CDR1 MGHDK, CDR2 SYGVNS. With 7 bases removed from V and 2 bases from J, the gap between germline ends came to 11 bases. The CDR3 runs to 13 residues. Template switching created a universal primer site, and the cDNA included unique molecular identifiers. TCRdb recomputed calls from the 5' RACE reads with MiXCR, one row per CDR3 protein. Seen here are some 1,700,000 distinct CDR3 sequences, more than 30% observed once, and the top ten hold 0.25% to 0.3%. The specimen was cord blood. The genes are TRBV25-1 and TRBJ1-1; D gene uncertain. The clonotype originates from a newborn girl in good health. The DNA of the CDR3 is TGTGCCAGCATTTGTGGATCCAACACTGAAGCTTTCTTT. Residues: CASICGSNTEAFF.